The source of this T cell receptor beta chain is a study of regulatory T cells in long-lasting Graves disease. Time point in this sample: newly diagnosed GD, antithyroid drugs for less than 3 months. Making the TCR library involved RNA that had been extracted from PBMCs. According to the study, TCR beta libraries were built with iRepertoire HTBI primers and CDR3-region Arm-PCR. TCRdb passed the multiplex PCR reads through MiXCR, listing each CDR3 protein once. The sample carries about 530,000 distinct CDR3 sequences, about 16% recorded once. In addition, the sample was reused for a study of T cells in Graves' hyperthyroidism and ophthalmopathy. As reported in that work: A lack of ophthalmopathy progression within 18 months defined stable Graves' hyperthyroidism. A set of HTBI primers served as the primers for a first-round RT-PCR of the TCR CDR3.

The sequence came from a woman aged 35 to 59 with Graves disease. The material was peripheral blood mononuclear cells (PBMCs), obtained at new diagnosis, from a patient treated with antithyroid drugs.

CDR3 bases: TGTGCCAGTAGTACGACACTCCTCCAAGAGACCCAGTACTTC. Its translation: CASSTTLLQETQYF. The chain joins TRBV19 to TRBJ2-5; D gene uncertain. CDR1 and CDR2 from the germline V gene are LNHDA and SQIVND (reference sequence). The V end was cut by 4 bases, the J end by 1 base, with 10 bases between. The CDR3 covers 14 residues.